Following are 9 T cell receptor beta chains from one sample sequenced in a study of T-cell memory formation after mild COVID-19 (dated by TCRdb to the early 2020s). The library was made by 5' RACE. Sequencing relied on an Illumina NovaSeq 6000. TCRdb reprocessed the public reads (quality trimming at Q25 with fastp, clone calling with MiXCR) and kept in-frame beta chains. Every distinct CDR3 protein forms one entry, paired with its most common genes and DNA. The sample table lists about 340,000 distinct CDR3 sequences, 13% of them with a count of one. The ten largest clones add up to over 20% of the sample. Source material: PBMCs or a T cell subset sorted from them (not recorded which). Receptors originate from a man aged 18 to 29 who had mild COVID-19 (a few samples of this study predate the infection). The sample titles of this study are shuffled in the database, so cell type and time point are left out; the donor was told from shared clones.

This clonotype showed up just a few times. J is TRBJ1-5 and V is TRBV11-2; D unclear. Per the germline V gene, CDR1 is SGHAT and CDR2 is FQNNGV. There are 14 residues in the CDR3. V gave up 5 bases and J gave up 5 bases, with 13 bases separating them. The CDR3 is CASSRPGMDQPQHF. CDR3 nucleotides: TGTGCCAGCAGCAGACCGGGAATGGATCAGCCCCAGCATTTT.

Only a few counts were recorded for this clonotype. CDR3 sequence reads: CASSGGTVNQPQHF. The CDR3 DNA reads TGTGCCAGCTCCGGGGGAACGGTCAATCAGCCCCAGCATTTT. The rearrangement uses TRBV7-2 and TRBJ1-5; possibly TRBD1 for D (5 bases). The germline CDR1 and CDR2 sequences are SGHTA and FQGNSA. The CDR3 is made up of 14 amino acids. Trimming left V 8 bases short and J 3 bases short, with 14 bases between.

The sample holds a few counts of this clonotype. The gene calls are TRBV6-6 and TRBJ2-7, with D maybe TRBD2 (6 bases). The CDR3 runs 16 residues. The V end was cut by 2 bases, the J end by 0 bases, with 14 bases between. The germline gives CDR1 MNHNY, CDR2 SVGAGI (reference sequence). Here the CDR3 DNA reads TGTGCCAGCAGTTACGCGGCGGGGTACAGCTCCTACGAGCAGTACTTC. Amino acids: CASSYAAGYSSYEQYF.

The chain has TRBV7-9 and TRBJ2-2; either TRBD1 or TRBD2 may fit D (5 bases each). Germline lookup yields CDR1 SEHNR and CDR2 FQNEAQ (reference sequence). CDR3 length: 13 residues. Trimming removed 6 bases at V and 6 bases at J, with 11 bases between. The CDR3 sequence is CASRARDPGELFF. DNA for the CDR3: TGTGCCAGCAGGGCCAGGGACCCCGGGGAGCTGTTTTTT.

This chain uses TRBV20-1 with TRBJ2-3, with D possibly being TRBD2 (6 bases). The V end lost 6 bases, the J end lost 5 bases, and 18 bases lay between the germline ends. Germline V gene lookup returns CDR1 DFQATT and CDR2 SNEGSKA (reference sequence). The length of the CDR3 is 14 residues. This chain's CDR3 is CSARGRGLVDTQYF. DNA for the CDR3: TGCAGTGCACGAGGGCGGGGATTGGTAGATACGCAGTATTTT.

The genes are TRBV18 and TRBJ2-7, with 9 positions matching TRBD1. Germline CDR1 and CDR2: KGHSH and LQKENI. The CDR3 is made up of 16 amino acids. The V and J ends lost 3 bases and 7 bases, in that order; junction bases with no gene match: 13. Here the CDR3 reads CASSPPGQGTFGEQYF. The CDR3 DNA follows: TGTGCCAGCTCACCCCCGGGACAGGGTACGTTTGGAGAGCAGTACTTC.

This clonotype was seen more than once but under ten times. The gene calls are TRBV6-5 and TRBJ1-5; TRBD1 is a possible D gene (6 bases). V was trimmed by 7 bases and J by 2 bases, leaving 9 bases between them. This CDR3 has 13 amino acids. CDR1 and CDR2 from the germline V gene are MNHEY and SVGAGI. The CDR3, as DNA: TGTGCCAGCACCGCAGGGGGCAATCAGCCCCAGCATTTT. Encoded protein: CASTAGGNQPQHF.

This clonotype was counted a few times. The rearrangement joins TRBV2 to TRBJ2-1, with TRBD1 identical over 7 bases. Germline V gene data show CDR1 as SNHLY and CDR2 as FYNNEI. The J segment lost 1 base and the V segment lost 4 bases, leaving 4 bases of the junction unmatched. CDR3 size: 15 residues. The CDR3 DNA sequence: TGTGCCAGCAGTGGAACAGGGGATTCCTACAATGAGCAGTTCTTC. Its protein is CASSGTGDSYNEQFF.

The CDR3 DNA is TGTGCCAGCAGCCCACTACTCGGACTAGCGGGGGGCCCCAATGAGCAGTTCTTC. It specifies CASSPLLGLAGGPNEQFF. The chain recombines TRBV9 with TRBJ2-1; 14 nucleotides match TRBD2. J was trimmed by 6 bases and V by 4 bases; bases with no gene match: 12. CDR3 size: 18 residues. In germline, CDR1 is SGDLS, CDR2 YYNGEE.